The 4 T cell receptor beta chains in this list originate from one sample, sequenced in a study of OX40 agonist ivuxolimab in advanced cancers. Method: immunoSEQ multiplex PCR; TCRdb's copy keeps in-frame clones and lacks some. The repertoire holds about 69,000 clones, around 87% seen once, with less than 3.5% in the top ten. The material sequenced was CD4+ or CD8+ T cells sorted from blood, taken in a trial of the OX40 agonist ivuxolimab. These receptors were collected from an adult with an advanced solid tumor such as melanoma, head and neck, liver or kidney cancer.

The chain combines TRBV11-3 with TRBJ2-6; 7 nucleotides match TRBD1. Germline loops: CDR1 SGHNT, CDR2 YENEEA. V trimming: 5 bases; J trimming: 5 bases; junction bases outside the gene matches: 18. This CDR3 has 19 amino acids. The CDR3, as DNA: TGTGCCAGCAGCCCATCGAGGGGACAGCTATCTTCCCGGGCCAACGTCCTGACTTTC. Its protein is CASSPSRGQLSSRANVLTF.

The chain couples TRBV4-1 to TRBJ1-4, with D perhaps matching TRBD1 (5 bases). The CDR3 extends over 15 amino acids. V was clipped by 6 bases and J by 8 bases, with 19 bases between them. Germline V gene sequence: CDR1 MGHRA, CDR2 YSYEKL. CDR3 nucleotides: TGCGCCAGCAGTCGAGGACCGGGACCGGGGGAAAAACTGTTTTTT. Translation: CASSRGPGPGEKLFF.

This clone came up a few times. The J gene is TRBJ1-2, the V gene TRBV27; no reliable D call. The CDR3 runs to 11 residues. Germline CDR1 reads MNHEY; CDR2 reads SMNVEV (reference sequence). Trimming shortened V by 11 bases and J by 1 base, and 8 bases separated the two germline ends. The DNA for the CDR3 is TGTGCCGTGGGGAGTAACTATGGCTACACCTTC. Its translation: CAVGSNYGYTF.

This chain joins TRBV28 and TRBJ1-1, with 7 bases identical to TRBD1. The CDR3 is 14 amino acids. V lost 6 bases to trimming and J lost 4 bases; unmatched junction nucleotides: 8. Germline V gene lookup returns CDR1 MDHEN and CDR2 SYDVKM. The CDR3: CASRSQGGSTEAFF. The CDR3 DNA sequence: TGTGCCAGCAGATCGCAGGGGGGTAGCACTGAAGCTTTCTTT.